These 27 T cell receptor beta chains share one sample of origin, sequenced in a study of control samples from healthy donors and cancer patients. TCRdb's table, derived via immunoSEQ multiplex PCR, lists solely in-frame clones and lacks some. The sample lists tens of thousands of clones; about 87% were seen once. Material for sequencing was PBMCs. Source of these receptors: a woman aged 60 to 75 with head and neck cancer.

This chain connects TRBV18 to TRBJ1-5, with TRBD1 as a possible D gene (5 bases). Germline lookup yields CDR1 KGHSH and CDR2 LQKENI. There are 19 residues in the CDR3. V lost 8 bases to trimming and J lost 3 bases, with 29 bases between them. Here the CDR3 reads CASPEDMKQGIGTNQPQHF. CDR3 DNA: TGTGCCAGCCCCGAGGACATGAAGCAGGGAATCGGTACCAATCAGCCCCAGCATTTT.

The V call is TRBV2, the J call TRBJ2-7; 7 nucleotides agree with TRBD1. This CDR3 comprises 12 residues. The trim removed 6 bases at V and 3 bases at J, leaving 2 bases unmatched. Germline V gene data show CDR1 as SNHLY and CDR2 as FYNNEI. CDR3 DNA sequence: TGTGCCAGCAGCGGGGACAGCTACGAGCAGTACTTC. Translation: CASSGDSYEQYF.

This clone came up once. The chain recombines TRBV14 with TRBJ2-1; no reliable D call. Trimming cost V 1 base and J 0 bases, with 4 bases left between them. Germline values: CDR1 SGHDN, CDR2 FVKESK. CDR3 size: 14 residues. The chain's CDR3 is CASSQADSYNEQFF. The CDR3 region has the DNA TGTGCCAGCAGCCAAGCGGACTCCTACAATGAGCAGTTCTTC.

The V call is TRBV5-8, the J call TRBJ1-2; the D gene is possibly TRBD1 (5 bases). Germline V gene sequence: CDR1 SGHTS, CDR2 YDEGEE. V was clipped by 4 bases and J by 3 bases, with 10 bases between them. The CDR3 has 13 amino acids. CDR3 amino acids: CASSPGGDYGYTF. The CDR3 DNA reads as TGTGCCAGCAGCCCGGGGGGGGACTATGGCTACACCTTC.

CDR3 sequence reads: CASSFGLGNTGELFF. CDR3 DNA sequence: TGTGCCAGCAGCTTTGGTCTGGGAAACACCGGGGAGCTGTTTTTT. This chain links TRBV7-9 with TRBJ2-2, with D unclear. Germline-derived CDR1 and CDR2 are SEHNR and FQNEAQ (reference sequence). V was clipped by 3 bases and J by 2 bases, with 10 bases between them. This CDR3 is built from 15 residues.

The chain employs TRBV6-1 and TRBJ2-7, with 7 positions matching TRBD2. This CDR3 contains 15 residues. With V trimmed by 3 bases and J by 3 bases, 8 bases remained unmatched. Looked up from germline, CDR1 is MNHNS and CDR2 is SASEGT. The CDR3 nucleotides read TGTGCCAGCAGTGAGAGTCTAGCGGCACTCTACGAGCAGTACTTC. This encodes CASSESLAALYEQYF.

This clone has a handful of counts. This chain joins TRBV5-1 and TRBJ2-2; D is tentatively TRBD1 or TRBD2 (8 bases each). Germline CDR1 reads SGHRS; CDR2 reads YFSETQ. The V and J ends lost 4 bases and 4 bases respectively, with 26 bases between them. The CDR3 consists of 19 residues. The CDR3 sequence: CASSPGGRTGTLGTGELFF. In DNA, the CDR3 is TGCGCCAGCAGCCCCGGCGGGAGGACAGGGACGTTGGGCACCGGGGAGCTGTTTTTT.

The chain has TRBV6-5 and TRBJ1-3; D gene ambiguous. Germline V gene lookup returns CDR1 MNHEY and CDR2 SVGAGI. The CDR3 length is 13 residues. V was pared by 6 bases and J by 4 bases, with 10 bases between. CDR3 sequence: CASRTSAGNTIYF. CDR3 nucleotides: TGTGCCAGCAGAACGTCGGCAGGAAACACCATATATTTT.

DNA for the CDR3: TGTGCCAGCACCCAATTTAGCGGCTCTGGGGCCAACGTCCTGACTTTC. Amino acid sequence: CASTQFSGSGANVLTF. This chain links TRBV2 with TRBJ2-6; a possible D gene is TRBD2 (6 bases). Germline assignment: CDR1 SNHLY and CDR2 FYNNEI. Trimming removed 7 bases from V and 0 bases from J, with 13 bases in between. This CDR3 spans 16 amino acids.

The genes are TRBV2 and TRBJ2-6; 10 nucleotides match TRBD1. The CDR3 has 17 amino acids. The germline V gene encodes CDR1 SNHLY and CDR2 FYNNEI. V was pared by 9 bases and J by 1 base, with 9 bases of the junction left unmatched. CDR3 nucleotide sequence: TGTGCCAGTAGCCGGGACAGGGGATTGTCTGGGGCCAACGTCCTGACTTTC. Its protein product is CASSRDRGLSGANVLTF.

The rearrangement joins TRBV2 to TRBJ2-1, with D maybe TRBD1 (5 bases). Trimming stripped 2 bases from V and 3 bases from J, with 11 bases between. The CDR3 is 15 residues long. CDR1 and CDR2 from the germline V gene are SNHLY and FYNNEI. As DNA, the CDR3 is TGTGCCAGCAGTGAATGGCAGGGTAGCTACAATGAGCAGTTCTTC. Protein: CASSEWQGSYNEQFF.

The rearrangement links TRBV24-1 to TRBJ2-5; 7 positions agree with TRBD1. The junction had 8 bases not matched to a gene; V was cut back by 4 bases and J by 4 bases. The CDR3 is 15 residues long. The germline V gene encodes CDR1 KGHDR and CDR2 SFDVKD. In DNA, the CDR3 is TGTGCCACCAGTGACCCGAGGACAGGAGGAGAGACCCAGTACTTC. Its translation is CATSDPRTGGETQYF.

CDR3 loop: CASSLRVNTEAFF. CDR3 sequence (DNA): TGTGCCAGCAGCCTACGGGTGAACACTGAAGCTTTCTTT. The V gene is TRBV3-1 (or the pseudogene TRBV3-2), the J gene TRBJ1-1, with unresolved D. The V end lost 4 bases, the J end lost 0 bases, and 6 bases lay between the germline ends. CDR3 length: 13 amino acids. Germline values: CDR1 LGHDT, CDR2 YNNKEL (reference sequence).

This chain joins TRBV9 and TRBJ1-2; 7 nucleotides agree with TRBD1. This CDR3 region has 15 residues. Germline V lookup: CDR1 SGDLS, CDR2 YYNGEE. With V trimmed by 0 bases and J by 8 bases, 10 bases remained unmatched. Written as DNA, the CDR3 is TGTGCCAGCAGCGTAGAACCTAGACAGGGTGGAGGCTACACCTTC. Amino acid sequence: CASSVEPRQGGGYTF.

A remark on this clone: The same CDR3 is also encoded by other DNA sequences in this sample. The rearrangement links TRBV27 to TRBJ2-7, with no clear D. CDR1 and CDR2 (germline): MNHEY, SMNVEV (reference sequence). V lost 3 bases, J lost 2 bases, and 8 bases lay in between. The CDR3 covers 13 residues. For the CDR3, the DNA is TGTGCCAGCAGTTTTTACGGACCCTACGAGCAGTACTTC. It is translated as CASSFYGPYEQYF.

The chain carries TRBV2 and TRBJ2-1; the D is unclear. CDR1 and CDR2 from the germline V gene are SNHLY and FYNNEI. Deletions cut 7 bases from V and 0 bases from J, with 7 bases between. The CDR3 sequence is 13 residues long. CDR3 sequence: CASTVSSYNEQFF. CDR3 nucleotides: TGTGCCAGCACTGTGAGCTCCTACAATGAGCAGTTCTTC.

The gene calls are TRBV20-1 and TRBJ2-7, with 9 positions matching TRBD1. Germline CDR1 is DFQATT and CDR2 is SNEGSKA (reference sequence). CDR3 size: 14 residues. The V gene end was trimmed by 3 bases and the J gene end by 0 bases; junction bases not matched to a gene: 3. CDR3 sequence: CSASRTGVSYEQYF. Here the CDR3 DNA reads TGCAGTGCTAGTAGGACAGGGGTCTCCTACGAGCAGTACTTC.

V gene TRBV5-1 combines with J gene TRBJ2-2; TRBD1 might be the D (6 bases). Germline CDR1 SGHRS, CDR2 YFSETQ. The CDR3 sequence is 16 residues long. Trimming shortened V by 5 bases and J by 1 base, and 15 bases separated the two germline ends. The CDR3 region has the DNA TGCGCCAGCAGAAATACCGGGACACTGAACACCGGGGAGCTGTTTTTT. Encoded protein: CASRNTGTLNTGELFF.

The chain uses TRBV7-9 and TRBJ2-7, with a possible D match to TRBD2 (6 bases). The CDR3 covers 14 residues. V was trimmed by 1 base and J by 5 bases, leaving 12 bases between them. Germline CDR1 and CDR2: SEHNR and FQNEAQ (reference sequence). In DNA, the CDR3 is TGTGCCAGCAGCTTAGGGCGGGATGTAAACGAGCAGTACTTC. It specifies CASSLGRDVNEQYF.

CDR3 sequence reads: CASKSGGNRNQPQHF. CDR3 nucleotide sequence: TGTGCCAGTAAATCGGGGGGAAACAGAAATCAGCCCCAGCATTTT. The rearrangement uses TRBV19 and TRBJ1-5, with a tentative D call TRBD1 (5 bases). V was clipped by 7 bases and J by 4 bases, with 17 bases between them. The CDR3 loop spans 15 amino acids. Germline CDR1 LNHDA, CDR2 SQIVND (reference sequence).

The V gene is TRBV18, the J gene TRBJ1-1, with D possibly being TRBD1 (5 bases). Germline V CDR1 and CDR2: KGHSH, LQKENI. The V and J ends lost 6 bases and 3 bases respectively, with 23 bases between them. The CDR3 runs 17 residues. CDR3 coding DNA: TGTGCCAGCTCCCGGGACGTGTGGTCAGGTGGGGACACTGAAGCTTTCTTT. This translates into CASSRDVWSGGDTEAFF.

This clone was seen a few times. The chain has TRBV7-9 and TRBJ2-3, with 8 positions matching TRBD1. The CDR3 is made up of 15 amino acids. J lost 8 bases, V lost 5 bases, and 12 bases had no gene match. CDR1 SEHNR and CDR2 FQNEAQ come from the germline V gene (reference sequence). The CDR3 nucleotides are TGTGCCAGCAGCGTCGACGGGACAGGAATCGGTACGCAGTATTTT. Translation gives CASSVDGTGIGTQYF.

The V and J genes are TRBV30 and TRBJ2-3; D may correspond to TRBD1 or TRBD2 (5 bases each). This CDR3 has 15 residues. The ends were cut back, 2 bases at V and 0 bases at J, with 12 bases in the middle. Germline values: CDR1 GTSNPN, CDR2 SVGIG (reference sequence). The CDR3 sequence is CAWSRGALSTDTQYF. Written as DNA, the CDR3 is TGTGCCTGGAGTAGGGGAGCATTGAGCACAGATACGCAGTATTTT.

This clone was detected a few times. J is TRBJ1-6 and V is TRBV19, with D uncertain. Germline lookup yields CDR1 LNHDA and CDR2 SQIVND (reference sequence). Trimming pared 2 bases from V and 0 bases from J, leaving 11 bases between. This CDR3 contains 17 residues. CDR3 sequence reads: CASSIYGRSSYNSPLHF. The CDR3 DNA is TGTGCCAGTAGTATATACGGAAGAAGCTCCTATAATTCACCCCTCCACTTT.

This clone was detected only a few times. The CDR3 DNA follows: TGTGCCAGCAGCTTAGTAGTACTAGCGGGGCTGAACACCGGGGAGCTGTTTTTT. It specifies CASSLVVLAGLNTGELFF. This chain uses TRBV11-2 with TRBJ2-2; 10 nucleotides agree with TRBD2. This CDR3 is 18 amino acids long. The V gene end was trimmed by 1 base and the J gene end by 1 base; junction bases not matched to a gene: 6. CDR1 and CDR2 from the germline V gene are SGHAT and FQNNGV.

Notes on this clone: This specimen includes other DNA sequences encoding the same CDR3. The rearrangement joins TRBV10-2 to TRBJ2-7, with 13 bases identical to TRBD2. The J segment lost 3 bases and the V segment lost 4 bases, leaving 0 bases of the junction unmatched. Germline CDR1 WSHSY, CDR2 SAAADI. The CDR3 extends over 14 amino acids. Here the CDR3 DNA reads TGCGCCAGCAGTGGGACTAGCGGGAGCTACGAGCAGTACTTC. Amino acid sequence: CASSGTSGSYEQYF.

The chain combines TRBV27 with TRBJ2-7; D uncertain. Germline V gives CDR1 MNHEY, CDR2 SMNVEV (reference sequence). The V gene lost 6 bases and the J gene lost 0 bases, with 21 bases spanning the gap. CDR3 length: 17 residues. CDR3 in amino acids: CASSFTPFPLSSYEQYF. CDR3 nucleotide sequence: TGTGCCAGCAGCTTTACCCCTTTCCCGCTGAGCTCCTACGAGCAGTACTTC.